This entry concerns a single T cell receptor beta chain. Sequencing was performed with immunoSEQ multiplex PCR; in TCRdb, only in-frame clones are kept and a portion is missing. Of over 8,000 clones in the sample, 80% were seen once. The CDR3 runs 16 residues. Per germline, CDR1 PRHDT and CDR2 FYEKMQ (reference sequence). V lost 5 bases and J 5 bases, leaving 16 bases between the germline ends. This entry belongs to a study of T cells after somatic rescue of genetic block. The receptor was derived from a boy aged 10-17 years. The sample taken for sequencing was peripheral blood mononuclear cells (PBMCs). This sequence joins TRBV13 and TRBJ1-6, with D unresolved. The CDR3 protein is CASSLRLGGDNSPLHF. The CDR3 DNA sequence: TGTGCCAGCAGCCTCAGATTGGGTGGTGATAATTCACCCCTCCACTTT.